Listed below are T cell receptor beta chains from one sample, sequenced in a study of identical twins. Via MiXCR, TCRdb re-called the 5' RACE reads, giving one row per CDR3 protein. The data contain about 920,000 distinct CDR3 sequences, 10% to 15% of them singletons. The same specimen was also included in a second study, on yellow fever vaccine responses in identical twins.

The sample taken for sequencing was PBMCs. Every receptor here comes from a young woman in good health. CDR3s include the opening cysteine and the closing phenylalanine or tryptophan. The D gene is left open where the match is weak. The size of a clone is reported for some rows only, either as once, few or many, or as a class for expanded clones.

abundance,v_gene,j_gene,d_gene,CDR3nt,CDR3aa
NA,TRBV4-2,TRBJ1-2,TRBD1,TGTGCCAGCAGCCCCTCCCCAGGACAGGCCGACTATGGCTACACCTTC,CASSPSPGQADYGYTF
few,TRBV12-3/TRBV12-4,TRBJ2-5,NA,TGTGCCAGCAGACGAACTCGGGATATGCAAGAGACCCAGTACTTC,CASRRTRDMQETQYF
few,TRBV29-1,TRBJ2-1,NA,TGCAGCGTTCGTAGGGTCGGTACCAATGAGCAGTTCTTC,CSVRRVGTNEQFF
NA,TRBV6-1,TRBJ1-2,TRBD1,TGTGCCAGCACCCCACAGGGACAGAACTATGGCTACACCTTC,CASTPQGQNYGYTF
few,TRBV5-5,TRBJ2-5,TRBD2,TGTGCCAGCAGCTTGCGCGGGGGGGCCGGGTCGGAGACCCAGTACTTC,CASSLRGGAGSETQYF
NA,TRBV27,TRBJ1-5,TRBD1,TGTGCCAGCAGGCTAACCGGGACAGGGTTAATGCCCCAGCATTTT,CASRLTGTGLMPQHF
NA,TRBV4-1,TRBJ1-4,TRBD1,TGCGCCAGCAGCCAACTCGAGGGACCGGGACAGGGTTATGAAAAACTGTTTTTT,CASSQLEGPGQGYEKLFF
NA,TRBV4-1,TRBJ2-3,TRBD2,TGCGCCAGCAGCCAAGTGGGGGCTAGCGGGAGGGCCGGGGATACGCAGTATTTT,CASSQVGASGRAGDTQYF
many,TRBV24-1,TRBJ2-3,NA,TGTGCCACCAGTGTAAGAGGGACAACAGATACGCAGTATTTT,CATSVRGTTDTQYF
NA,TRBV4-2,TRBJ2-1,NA,TGTGCCAGCAGCCGGGACGGTGAGCAGTTCTTC,CASSRDGEQFF
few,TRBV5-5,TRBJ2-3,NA,TGTGCCAGCAGCTTGGGGATCGCGATACCACCTAGCACAGATACGCAGTATTTT,CASSLGIAIPPSTDTQYF
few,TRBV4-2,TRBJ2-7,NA,TGTGCCAGCAGCCAAGATAGAGATGAGCGGGCGCCCTACGAGCAGTACTTC,CASSQDRDERAPYEQYF
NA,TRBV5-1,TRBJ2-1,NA,TGCGCCAGCAGCCATGGTCTAGTCGACCACTGGGGGCAGTTCTTC,CASSHGLVDHWGQFF
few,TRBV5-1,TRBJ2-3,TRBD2,TGCGCCAGCAAAAATAGCGGGGGGGCCCCAGATACGCAGTATTTT,CASKNSGGAPDTQYF
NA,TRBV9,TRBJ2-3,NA,TGTGCCAGCAGCGTACCCGAGGCCTGGGCAGATACGCAGTATTTT,CASSVPEAWADTQYF
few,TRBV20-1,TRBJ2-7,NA,TGCAGTGCTAGAGATGAATGGGGCGGGGGCTCGGAGCAGTACTTC,CSARDEWGGGSEQYF
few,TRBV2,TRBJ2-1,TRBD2,TGTGCCAGCAGTGTCCGTAGCGGGGGGGCCCATGAGCAGTTCTTC,CASSVRSGGAHEQFF
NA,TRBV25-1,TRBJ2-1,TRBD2,TGTGCCAGCAGAGCCGGGACTAGCGGGAGTACCCCCTACAATGAGCAGTTCTTC,CASRAGTSGSTPYNEQFF
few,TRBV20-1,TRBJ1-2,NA,TGCAGTGCTAGCGGACTCTATGGCTACACCTTC,CSASGLYGYTF
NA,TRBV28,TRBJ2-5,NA,TGTGCCAGCAGTTTGGCGGTCGCTGAAGAGACCCAGTACTTC,CASSLAVAEETQYF
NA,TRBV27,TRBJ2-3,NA,TGTGCCAGCAGTTTTCAAGCGGCAGATACGCAGTATTTT,CASSFQAADTQYF
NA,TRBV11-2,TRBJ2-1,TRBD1,TGTGCCAGCAGTCGAACGACAGGGGAGTGGAATGAGCAGTTCTTC,CASSRTTGEWNEQFF
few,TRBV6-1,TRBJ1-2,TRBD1,TGTGCCAGCAGTAAAAGACAGGGGGCCTATGGCTACACCTTC,CASSKRQGAYGYTF
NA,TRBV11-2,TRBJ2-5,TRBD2,TGTGCCAGCAGCTTAAGTTGGACGACTAGCGGGGACCAAGAGACCCAGTACTTC,CASSLSWTTSGDQETQYF